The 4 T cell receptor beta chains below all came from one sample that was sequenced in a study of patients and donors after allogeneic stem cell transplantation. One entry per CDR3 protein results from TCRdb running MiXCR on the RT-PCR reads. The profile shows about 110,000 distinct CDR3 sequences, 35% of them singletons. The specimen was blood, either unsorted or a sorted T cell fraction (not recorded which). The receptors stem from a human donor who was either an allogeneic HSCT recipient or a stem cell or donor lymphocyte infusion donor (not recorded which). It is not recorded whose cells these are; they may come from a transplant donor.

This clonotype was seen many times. The CDR3: CASSSEETQYF. In DNA, the CDR3 is TGTGCCAGCAGCTCAGAAGAGACCCAGTACTTC. The chain employs TRBV7-9 and TRBJ2-5; D gene ambiguous. V was shortened by 4 bases and J by 3 bases, with 3 bases between the two germline ends. This CDR3 comprises 11 residues. Germline V lookup: CDR1 SEHNR, CDR2 FQNEAQ (reference sequence).

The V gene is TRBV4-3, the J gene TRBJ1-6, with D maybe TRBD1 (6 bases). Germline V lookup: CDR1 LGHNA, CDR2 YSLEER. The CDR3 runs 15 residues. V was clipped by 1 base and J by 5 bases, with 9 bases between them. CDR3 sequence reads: CASSQVGQHNSPLHF. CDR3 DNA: TGCGCCAGCAGCCAAGTAGGACAGCATAATTCACCCCTCCACTTT.

CDR3 in DNA: TGTGCCAGCACCGACAACCCCACGAACACCGGGGAGCTGTTTTTT. Translation gives CASTDNPTNTGELFF. The gene calls are TRBV28 and TRBJ2-2, with D unclear. The CDR3 consists of 15 residues. From germline, CDR1 is MDHEN and CDR2 SYDVKM. Deletions cut 7 bases from V and 0 bases from J, with 12 bases between.

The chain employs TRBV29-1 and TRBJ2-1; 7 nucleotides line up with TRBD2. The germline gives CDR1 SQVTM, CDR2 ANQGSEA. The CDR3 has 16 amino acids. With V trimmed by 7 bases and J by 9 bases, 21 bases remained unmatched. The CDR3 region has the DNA TGCAGCGCTCAAGGTGGCGGACTAGTTTCATATGGTGAGCAGTTCTTC. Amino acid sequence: CSAQGGGLVSYGEQFF.